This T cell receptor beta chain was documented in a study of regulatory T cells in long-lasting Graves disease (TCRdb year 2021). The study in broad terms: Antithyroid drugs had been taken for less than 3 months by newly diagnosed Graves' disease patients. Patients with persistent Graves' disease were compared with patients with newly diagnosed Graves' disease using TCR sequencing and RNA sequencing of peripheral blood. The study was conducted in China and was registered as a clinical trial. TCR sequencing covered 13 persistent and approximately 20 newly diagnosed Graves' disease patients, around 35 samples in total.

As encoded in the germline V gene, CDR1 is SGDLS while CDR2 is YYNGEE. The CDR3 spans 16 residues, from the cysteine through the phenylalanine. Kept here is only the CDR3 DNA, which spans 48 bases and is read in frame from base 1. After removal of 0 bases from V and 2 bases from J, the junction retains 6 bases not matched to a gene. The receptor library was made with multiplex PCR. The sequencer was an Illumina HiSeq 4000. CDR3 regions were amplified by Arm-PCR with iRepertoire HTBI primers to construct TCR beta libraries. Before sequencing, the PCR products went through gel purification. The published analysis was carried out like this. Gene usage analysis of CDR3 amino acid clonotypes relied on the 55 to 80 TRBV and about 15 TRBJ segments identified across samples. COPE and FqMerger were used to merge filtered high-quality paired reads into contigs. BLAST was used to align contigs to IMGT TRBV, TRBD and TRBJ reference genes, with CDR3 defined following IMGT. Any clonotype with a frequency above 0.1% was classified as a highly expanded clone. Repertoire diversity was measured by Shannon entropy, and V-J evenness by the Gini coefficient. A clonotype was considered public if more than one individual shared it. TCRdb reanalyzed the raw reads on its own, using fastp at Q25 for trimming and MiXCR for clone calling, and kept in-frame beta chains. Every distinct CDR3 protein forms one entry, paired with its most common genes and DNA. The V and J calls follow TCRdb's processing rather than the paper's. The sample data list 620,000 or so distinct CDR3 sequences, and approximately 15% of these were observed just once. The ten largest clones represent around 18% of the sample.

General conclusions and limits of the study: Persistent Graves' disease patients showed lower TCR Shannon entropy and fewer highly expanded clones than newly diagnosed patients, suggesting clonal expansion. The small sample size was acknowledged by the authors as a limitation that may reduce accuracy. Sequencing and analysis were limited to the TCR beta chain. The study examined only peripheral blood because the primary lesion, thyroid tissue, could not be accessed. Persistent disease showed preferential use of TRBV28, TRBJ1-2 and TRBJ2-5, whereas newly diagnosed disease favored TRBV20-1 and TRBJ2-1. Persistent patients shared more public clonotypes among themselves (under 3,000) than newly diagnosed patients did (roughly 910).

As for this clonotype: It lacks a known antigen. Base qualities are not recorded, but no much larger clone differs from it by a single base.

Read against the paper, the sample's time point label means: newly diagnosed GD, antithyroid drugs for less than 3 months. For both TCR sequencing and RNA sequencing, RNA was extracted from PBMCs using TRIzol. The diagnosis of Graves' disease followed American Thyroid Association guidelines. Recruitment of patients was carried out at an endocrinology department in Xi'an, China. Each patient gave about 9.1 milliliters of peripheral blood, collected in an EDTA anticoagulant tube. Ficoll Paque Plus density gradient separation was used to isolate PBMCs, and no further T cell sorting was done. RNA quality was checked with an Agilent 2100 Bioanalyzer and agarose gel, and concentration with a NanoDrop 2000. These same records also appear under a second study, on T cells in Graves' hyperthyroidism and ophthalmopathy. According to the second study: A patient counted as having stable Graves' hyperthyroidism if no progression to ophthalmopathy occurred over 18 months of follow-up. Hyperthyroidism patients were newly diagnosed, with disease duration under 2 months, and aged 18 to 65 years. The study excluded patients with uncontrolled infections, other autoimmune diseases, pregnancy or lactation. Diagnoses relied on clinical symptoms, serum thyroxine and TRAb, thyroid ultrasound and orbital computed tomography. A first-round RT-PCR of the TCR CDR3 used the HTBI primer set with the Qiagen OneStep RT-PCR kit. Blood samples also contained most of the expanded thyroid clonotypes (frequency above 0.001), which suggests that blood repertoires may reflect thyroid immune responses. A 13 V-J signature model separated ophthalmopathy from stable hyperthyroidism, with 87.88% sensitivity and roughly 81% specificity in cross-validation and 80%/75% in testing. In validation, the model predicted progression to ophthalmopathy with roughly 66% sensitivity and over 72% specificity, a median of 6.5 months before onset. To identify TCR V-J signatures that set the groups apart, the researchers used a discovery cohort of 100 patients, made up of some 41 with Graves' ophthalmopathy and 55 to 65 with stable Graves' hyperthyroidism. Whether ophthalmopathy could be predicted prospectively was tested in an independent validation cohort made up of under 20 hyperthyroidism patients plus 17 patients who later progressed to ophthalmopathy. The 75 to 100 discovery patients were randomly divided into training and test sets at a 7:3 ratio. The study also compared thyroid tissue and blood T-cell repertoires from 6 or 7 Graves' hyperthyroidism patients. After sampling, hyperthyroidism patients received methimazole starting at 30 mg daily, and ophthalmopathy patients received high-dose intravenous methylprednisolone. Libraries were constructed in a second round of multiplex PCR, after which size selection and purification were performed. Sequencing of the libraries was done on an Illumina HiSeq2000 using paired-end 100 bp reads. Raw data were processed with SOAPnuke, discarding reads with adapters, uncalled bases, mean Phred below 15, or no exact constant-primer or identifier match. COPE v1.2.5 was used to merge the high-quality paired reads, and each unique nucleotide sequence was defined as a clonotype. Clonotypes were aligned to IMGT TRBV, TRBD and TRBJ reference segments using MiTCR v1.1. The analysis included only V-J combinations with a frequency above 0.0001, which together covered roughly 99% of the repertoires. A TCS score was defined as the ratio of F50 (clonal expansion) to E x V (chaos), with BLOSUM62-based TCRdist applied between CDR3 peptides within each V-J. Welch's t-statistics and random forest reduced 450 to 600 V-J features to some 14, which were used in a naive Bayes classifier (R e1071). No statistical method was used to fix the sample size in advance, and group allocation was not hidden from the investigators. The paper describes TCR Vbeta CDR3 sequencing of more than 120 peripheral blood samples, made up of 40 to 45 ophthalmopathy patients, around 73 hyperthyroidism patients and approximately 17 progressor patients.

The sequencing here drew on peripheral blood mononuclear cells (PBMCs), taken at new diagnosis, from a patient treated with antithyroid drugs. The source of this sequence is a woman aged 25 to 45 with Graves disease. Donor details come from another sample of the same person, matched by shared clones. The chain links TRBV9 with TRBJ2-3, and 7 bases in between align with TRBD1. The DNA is TGTGCCAGCAGCGTAGGGGTAGAGGGGGCCACAGATACGCAGTATTTT. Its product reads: CASSVGVEGATDTQYF. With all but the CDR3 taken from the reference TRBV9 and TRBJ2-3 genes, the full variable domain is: DSGVTQTPKHLITATGQRVTLRCSPRSGDLSVYWYQQSLDQGLQFLIQYYNGEERAKGNILERFSAQQFPDLHSELNLSSLELGDSALYFCASSVGVEGATDTQYFGPGTRLTVL.